This paragraph covers one TCR beta chain sequence. This sample is part of a study of CD8+CD57+ T cells in acquired aplastic anemia. CDR3 and TCR beta VDJ profiling relied on genomic DNA as the template. TCRdb analysed the reads with MiXCR anew, one entry per CDR3 protein. The data hold 120,000 or so distinct CDR3 sequences, with roughly 55% observed a single time. Sequenced patients had shown CD8+CD57+ cell expansion by flow cytometry. Acquired aplastic anemia of severe grade affected all patients. Blood was sampled before the patients had received any therapy. V was pared by 5 bases and J by 4 bases, with 18 bases between. Looked up from germline, CDR1 is MNHNS and CDR2 is SASEGT. This CDR3 is built from 15 residues.

Material: sorted CD4+, CD8+, or CD8+CD57+ T cells (not recorded which) from PBMCs. This TCR derives from a human donor with aplastic anemia. V is TRBV6-1 and J is TRBJ2-7; D perhaps matches TRBD2 (6 bases). The CDR3 loop reads CASSPYSGGAYEQYF. The CDR3 nucleotides read TGTGCCAGCAGTCCATATAGCGGCGGCGCGTACGAGCAGTACTTC.